This T cell receptor (beta chain) was obtained from a study of tumor-infiltrating lymphocytes in oesophageal squamous cell carcinoma. Trimming left V 0 bases short and J 6 bases short, with 14 bases between. CDR3 length: 15 amino acids. Germline lookup yields CDR1 SGHTA and CDR2 FQGTGA. This clonotype is categorized as medium-sized (0.01 to 0.1%). MiXCR, run by TCRdb on the PCR reads, gives a single entry per CDR3 protein. The data show roughly 6,800 distinct CDR3 sequences, more than 14% seen once. This clonotype originated in a male donor with esophageal squamous cell carcinoma. This chain links TRBV7-3 with TRBJ1-2; tentative D call: TRBD1 (5 bases). Sequenced input: esophageal tumor tissue. The DNA for the CDR3 is TGTGCCAGCAGCTTAACGGGGTCAGGGAGCGATGGCTACACCTTC. Protein sequence: CASSLTGSGSDGYTF.